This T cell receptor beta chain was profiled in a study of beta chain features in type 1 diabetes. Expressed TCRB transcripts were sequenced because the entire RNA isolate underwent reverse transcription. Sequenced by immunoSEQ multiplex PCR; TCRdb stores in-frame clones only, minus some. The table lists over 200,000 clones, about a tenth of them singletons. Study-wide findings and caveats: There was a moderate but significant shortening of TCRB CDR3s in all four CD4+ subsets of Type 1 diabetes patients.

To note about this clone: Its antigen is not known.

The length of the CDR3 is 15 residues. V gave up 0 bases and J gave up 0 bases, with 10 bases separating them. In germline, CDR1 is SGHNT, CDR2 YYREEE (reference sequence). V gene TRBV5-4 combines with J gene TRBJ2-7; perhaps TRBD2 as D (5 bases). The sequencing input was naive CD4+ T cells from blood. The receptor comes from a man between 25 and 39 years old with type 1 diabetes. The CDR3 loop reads CASSLDSDNSYEQYF. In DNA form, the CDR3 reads TGTGCCAGCAGCTTGGATAGCGACAACTCCTACGAGCAGTACTTC.